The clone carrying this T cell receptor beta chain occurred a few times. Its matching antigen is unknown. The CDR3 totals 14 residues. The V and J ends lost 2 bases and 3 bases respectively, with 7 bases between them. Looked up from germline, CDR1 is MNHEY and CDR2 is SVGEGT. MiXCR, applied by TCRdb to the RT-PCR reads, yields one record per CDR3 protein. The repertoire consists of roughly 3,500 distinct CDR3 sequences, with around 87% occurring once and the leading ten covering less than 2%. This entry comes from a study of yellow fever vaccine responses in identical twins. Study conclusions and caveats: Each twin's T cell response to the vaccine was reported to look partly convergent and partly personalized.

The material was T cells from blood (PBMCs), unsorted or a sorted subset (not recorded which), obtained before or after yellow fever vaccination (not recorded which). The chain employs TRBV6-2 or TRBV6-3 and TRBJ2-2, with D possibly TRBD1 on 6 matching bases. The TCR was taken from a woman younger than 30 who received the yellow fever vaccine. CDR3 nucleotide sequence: TGTGCCAGCAGTTACCGACAGGACACCGGGGAGCTGTTTTTT. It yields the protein CASSYRQDTGELFF.